These 7 T cell receptor beta chains were sequenced from one sample in a study of spatial heterogeneity in lung cancer. Study conclusions and caveats: Expanded intratumoral alpha and beta TCR counts tracked tumor mutation counts.

These receptors' antigens are unknown. The time point here: sample taken at primary tumor resection. One entry per CDR3 protein results from TCRdb running MiXCR on the 5' RACE reads. The table has some 13,000 distinct CDR3 sequences, under 4% seen once; the top ten hold 8%. This sample comprised lung tumor tissue, obtained at surgery. The source is a male donor with early-stage non-small cell lung cancer.

Ten or more counts support this clonotype. The rearrangement joins TRBV29-1 to TRBJ2-2; TRBD1 is a possible D gene (7 bases). V dropped 7 bases and J dropped 4 bases, with 22 bases sitting between them. This CDR3 comprises 16 residues. Germline loops: CDR1 SQVTM, CDR2 ANQGSEA. CDR3 sequence reads: CSGGDVAGGTTGELFF. The CDR3 nucleotides read TGCAGCGGTGGGGATGTCGCAGGGGGGACCACCGGGGAGCTGTTTTTT.

The table lists this clonotype with many counts. This sequence joins TRBV18 and TRBJ1-1; D gene ambiguous. The germline V gene has CDR1 KGHSH and CDR2 LQKENI. Trimming shortened V by 3 bases and J by 6 bases, and 11 bases separated the two germline ends. The CDR3 totals 13 residues. CDR3 DNA: TGTGCCAGCTCACCCGGGGTCGCTGCTGAAGCTTTCTTT. Protein sequence: CASSPGVAAEAFF.

This clonotype was observed many times. This chain links TRBV6-2 or TRBV6-3 with TRBJ1-5; 9 bases map to TRBD1. The CDR3 consists of 14 residues. CDR1 is MNHEY and CDR2 is SVGEGT in the germline V gene. The junction had 5 bases not matched to a gene; V was cut back by 5 bases and J by 6 bases. The CDR3 DNA reads as TGTGCCAGCAGTGCGGACAGGGGATCTCAGCCCCAGCATTTT. Amino acid sequence: CASSADRGSQPQHF.

This clonotype is judged medium-sized. V is TRBV29-1 and J is TRBJ1-5; D is uncertain. The V and J ends lost 4 bases and 0 bases respectively, with 10 bases between them. Germline V gene lookup returns CDR1 SQVTM and CDR2 ANQGSEA. This CDR3 region has 14 residues. The CDR3 here is CSVVLGNSNQPQHF. DNA of the CDR3: TGCAGCGTTGTTCTAGGGAATAGCAATCAGCCCCAGCATTTT.

This clonotype qualifies as medium-sized. V gene TRBV20-1 combines with J gene TRBJ1-5; 7 bases are a match to TRBD1. This CDR3 contains 14 residues. CDR1 is DFQATT and CDR2 is SNEGSKA in the germline V gene (reference sequence). V shed 4 bases, J shed 1 base, and the junction held 4 bases outside the gene matches. CDR3 sequence (DNA): TGCAGTGCTAAAAGACAGGGAAGCAATCAGCCCCAGCATTTT. The encoded protein is CSAKRQGSNQPQHF.

By its share, this clonotype is large. The chain joins TRBV3-1 to TRBJ2-5; D is perhaps TRBD1 (5 bases). CDR3 length: 14 amino acids. CDR1 and CDR2 (germline): LGHDT, YNNKEL (reference sequence). Trimming cost V 1 base and J 1 base, with 7 bases left between them. For the CDR3, the DNA is TGTGCCAGCAGCCAAGCAGGGCCCCAAGAGACCCAGTACTTC. It is translated as CASSQAGPQETQYF.

This clonotype was observed a single time. This may arise from a read error, as a much more abundant clone is one base away. The V call is TRBV6-2 or TRBV6-3, the J call TRBJ1-2; 10 bases agree with TRBD1. Germline V CDR1 and CDR2: MNHEY, SVGEGT. The CDR3 has 13 residues. DNA of the CDR3: TGTGCCAGCAGTTACCGGGACAGGGGCGGCTACAACTTC. Translation gives CASSYRDRGGYNF.